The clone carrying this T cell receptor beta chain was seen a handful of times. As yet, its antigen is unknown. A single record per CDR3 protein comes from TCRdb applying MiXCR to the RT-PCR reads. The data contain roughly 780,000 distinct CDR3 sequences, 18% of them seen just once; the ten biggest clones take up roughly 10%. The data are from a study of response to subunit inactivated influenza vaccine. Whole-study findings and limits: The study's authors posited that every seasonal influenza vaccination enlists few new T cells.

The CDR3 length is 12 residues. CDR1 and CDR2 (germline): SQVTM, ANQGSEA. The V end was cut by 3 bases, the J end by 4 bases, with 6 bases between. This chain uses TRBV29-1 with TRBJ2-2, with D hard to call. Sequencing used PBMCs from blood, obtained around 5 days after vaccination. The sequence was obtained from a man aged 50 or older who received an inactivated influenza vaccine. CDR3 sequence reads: CSVDFATGELFF. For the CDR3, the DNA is TGCAGCGTTGACTTTGCCACCGGGGAGCTGTTTTTT.